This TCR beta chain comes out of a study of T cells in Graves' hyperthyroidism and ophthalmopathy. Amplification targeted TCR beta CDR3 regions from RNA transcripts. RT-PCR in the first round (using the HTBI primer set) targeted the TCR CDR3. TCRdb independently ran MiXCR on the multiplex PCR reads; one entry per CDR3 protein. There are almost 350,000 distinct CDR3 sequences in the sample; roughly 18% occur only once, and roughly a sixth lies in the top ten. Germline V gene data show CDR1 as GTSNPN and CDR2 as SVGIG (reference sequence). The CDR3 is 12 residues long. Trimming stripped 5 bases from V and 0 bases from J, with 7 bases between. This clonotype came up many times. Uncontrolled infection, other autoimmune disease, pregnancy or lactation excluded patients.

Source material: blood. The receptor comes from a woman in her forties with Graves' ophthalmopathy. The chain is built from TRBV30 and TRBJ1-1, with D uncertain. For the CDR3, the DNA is TGTGCCTGGGGTACTGTGAACACTGAAGCTTTCTTT. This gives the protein CAWGTVNTEAFF.